One and the same sample provided the 19 T cell receptor beta chains below, sequenced in a study of shared clonotypes between healthy human individuals. The method was immunoSEQ multiplex PCR; TCRdb's version includes in-frame clones alone and lacks a portion of them. The data show about 600,000 clones, roughly 97% seen once. The specimen sequenced was naive CD4+ T cells sorted from blood. Specified subset: CD45RA+ positively selected. The receptors stem from a woman aged 30 to 39 in good health.

The gene calls are TRBV5-6 and TRBJ1-1; D uncertain. CDR1 is SGHDT, CDR2 YYEEEE, per germline. The ends were cut back, 4 bases at V and 10 bases at J, with 20 bases in the middle. CDR3 length: 14 residues. CDR3 in amino acids: CASSRSDPSSVAFF. DNA of the CDR3: TGTGCCAGCAGCAGGTCAGACCCTTCCTCGGTAGCTTTCTTT.

The rearrangement joins TRBV6-5 to TRBJ2-7; maybe TRBD2 (6 bases). V shed 7 bases and J shed 0 bases, with 16 bases lying between them. CDR3 length equals 15 residues. Germline CDR1 MNHEY, CDR2 SVGAGI. The CDR3 spells CASTPGLMSSYEQYF. The CDR3 DNA follows: TGTGCCAGCACTCCGGGACTTATGAGCTCCTACGAGCAGTACTTC.

This chain uses TRBV5-8 with TRBJ2-3; D ambiguous. The germline V gene has CDR1 SGHTS and CDR2 YDEGEE. This CDR3 comprises 16 residues. V lost 2 bases to trimming and J lost 0 bases, with 13 bases between them. CDR3: CASSFTPTSSTDTQYF. Here the CDR3 DNA reads TGTGCCAGCAGCTTTACCCCTACTTCTAGCACAGATACGCAGTATTTT.

CDR3 sequence (DNA): TGTGCCAGCAGTTTACCGGGATACACCGGGGAGCTGTTTTTT. The encoded protein is CASSLPGYTGELFF. V gene TRBV28 combines with J gene TRBJ2-2; D is perhaps TRBD2 (5 bases). Per the germline V gene, CDR1 is MDHEN and CDR2 is SYDVKM. This CDR3 has 14 amino acids. V was clipped by 2 bases and J by 3 bases, with 7 bases between them.

To note about this clone: Relative to the germline gene, one junction end is altered; a read error may explain this. V usage is TRBV18 and J usage is TRBJ1-2, with D possibly being TRBD1 (5 bases). Looked up from germline, CDR1 is KGHSH and CDR2 is LQKENI. There are 14 residues in the CDR3. CDR3 in DNA: TGTGCCAGCTCACCACAAAGCCTTAGAGGGGATCCTATCTTC. It is translated as CASSPQSLRGDPIF. The full variable domain, rest sourced from reference TRBV18 and TRBJ1-2, is NAGVMQNPRHLVRRRGQEARLRCSPMKGHSHVYWYRQLPEEGLKFMVYLQKENIIDESGMPKERFSAEFPKEGPSILRIQQVVRGDSAAYFCASSPQSLRGDPIFGSGTRLTVV.

The genes are TRBV30 and TRBJ2-3; perhaps TRBD2 as D (5 bases). CDR3 length: 13 amino acids. Between the trimmed V and J ends, which lost 2 bases and 6 bases, there was a span of 12 bases. CDR1 GTSNPN and CDR2 SVGIG come from the germline V gene (reference sequence). For the CDR3, the DNA is TGTGCCTGGAGTCCCGGAGGCGCGGATACGCAGTATTTT. This codes for CAWSPGGADTQYF.

This clone is a singleton in its sample. The chain couples TRBV4-1 to TRBJ2-2; 8 bases fit TRBD2. J gave up 0 bases and V 1 base, and 10 bases lay outside the gene matches. The CDR3 sequence is 19 residues long. Germline V lookup: CDR1 MGHRA, CDR2 YSYEKL. The CDR3 protein is CASSQGVRGRTANTGELFF. In DNA form, the CDR3 reads TGCGCCAGCAGCCAAGGGGTCCGCGGGAGGACCGCGAACACCGGGGAGCTGTTTTTT.

This clone was detected only once. V is TRBV5-4 and J is TRBJ1-4, with 7 bases lining up with TRBD1. V shed 3 bases, J shed 5 bases, and the junction held 7 bases outside the gene matches. CDR1 SGHNT and CDR2 YYREEE come from the germline V gene (reference sequence). The CDR3 contains 15 residues. The CDR3 loop reads CASSSAGTANEKLFF. The CDR3 DNA reads TGTGCCAGCAGCTCGGCCGGGACAGCGAATGAAAAACTGTTTTTT.

The chain combines TRBV7-9 with TRBJ2-3; 10 bases align to TRBD2. After removal of 5 bases from V and 6 bases from J, the junction contained 11 bases not matched to a gene. The CDR3 runs 16 residues. Germline V CDR1 and CDR2: SEHNR, FQNEAQ (reference sequence). The CDR3, as DNA: TGTGCCAGCAGCCTAGGACTAGCGGCGGGCAGGGATACGCAGTATTTT. This gives the protein CASSLGLAAGRDTQYF.

The V gene is TRBV27, the J gene TRBJ2-7; D gene unclear. V lost 8 bases, J lost 6 bases, and 14 bases lay in between. CDR1 MNHEY and CDR2 SMNVEV come from the germline V gene (reference sequence). The CDR3 is 12 amino acids. CDR3 nucleotides: TGTGCCAGCCGCGATCCGTCGAGCGAGCAGTACTTC. Translation gives CASRDPSSEQYF.

This chain uses TRBV10-1 with TRBJ2-7; TRBD1 matches 8 bases. Germline values: CDR1 WNHNN, CDR2 SYGVQD (reference sequence). Trimming at V came to 9 bases and at J to 5 bases, leaving 6 bases not matched to a gene. There are 12 residues in the CDR3. CDR3 sequence (DNA): TGCGCCAGTCAGGGGGCTGGGAACGAGCAGTACTTC. Its protein is CASQGAGNEQYF.

V usage is TRBV7-9 and J usage is TRBJ1-1; possible D gene TRBD1, 6 bases. The CDR3 extends over 17 amino acids. V was shortened by 3 bases and J by 3 bases, with 20 bases between the two germline ends. Germline V gives CDR1 SEHNR, CDR2 FQNEAQ (reference sequence). The CDR3 coding sequence is TGTGCCAGCAGCTTGGCCAAACAGGGTAAGGTGCACACTGAAGCTTTCTTT. It translates to CASSLAKQGKVHTEAFF.

The DNA of the CDR3 is TGCGCCAGCAGCTTGTATTCCACTAGCGGGATCTCCTACGAGCAGTACTTC. It yields the protein CASSLYSTSGISYEQYF. The chain recombines TRBV5-1 with TRBJ2-7; TRBD2 agrees at 10 bases. This CDR3 region has 17 residues. Germline V gene lookup returns CDR1 SGHRS and CDR2 YFSETQ. Trimming at V came to 1 base and at J to 0 bases, leaving 7 bases not matched to a gene.

CDR3 sequence (DNA): TGTGCCAGCAGCTTAGGACCCGATATGGGGGGTGGCTACACCTTC. Translating it yields CASSLGPDMGGGYTF. The chain links TRBV7-2 to TRBJ1-2, with a weak D call TRBD1 (5 bases). The CDR3 has 15 residues. The germline V gene has CDR1 SGHTA and CDR2 FQGNSA. With 1 base removed from V and 7 bases from J, the gap between germline ends came to 16 bases.

This clone was seen a single time. The V gene is TRBV12-1, the J gene TRBJ2-7; the D call TRBD2 from the table was never checked on the DNA. TRBV12-1 is assigned pseudogene status. There are 14 residues in the CDR3. The CDR3 loop is CASSLGLHFYEQYF. Written as DNA, the CDR3 is TGTGCCAGCAGCTTGGGACTTCACTTCTACGAGCAGTACTTC.

This clone occurred once. This chain links TRBV29-1 with TRBJ2-5, with D maybe TRBD2 (6 bases). V was shortened by 1 base and J by 2 bases, with 14 bases between the two germline ends. The CDR3 has 15 amino acids. Germline CDR1 reads SQVTM; CDR2 reads ANQGSEA. CDR3 nucleotides: TGCAGCGTTGAAGGGCGGGGTATCAGTCAAGAGACCCAGTACTTC. Amino acid sequence: CSVEGRGISQETQYF.

The chain uses TRBV27 and TRBJ2-7; a possible D gene is TRBD2 (5 bases). There are 14 residues in the CDR3. Germline CDR1 is MNHEY and CDR2 is SMNVEV (reference sequence). Trimming cost V 5 bases and J 5 bases, with 16 bases left between them. The CDR3 spells CASSPRPGSDEQYF. CDR3 sequence (DNA): TGTGCCAGCAGTCCTCGTCCGGGGTCGGACGAGCAGTACTTC.

V is TRBV7-5 and J is TRBJ2-1; the table's D call of TRBD2 was not tested on the DNA. TRBV7-5 has pseudogene status. The CDR3 covers 12 residues. CDR3 sequence reads: CVQTSGSNEQFF. For the CDR3, the DNA is TGTGTTCAGACAAGCGGGAGCAATGAGCAGTTCTTC.

The chain couples TRBV27 to TRBJ1-1, with a tentative D call TRBD1 (6 bases). Per germline, CDR1 MNHEY and CDR2 SMNVEV (reference sequence). CDR3 length equals 19 residues. Trimming pared 5 bases from V and 0 bases from J, leaving 25 bases between. The CDR3 spells CASSQYYTGQTLMNTEAFF. The CDR3 DNA reads as TGTGCCAGCAGTCAATATTATACAGGACAGACCTTAATGAACACTGAAGCTTTCTTT.